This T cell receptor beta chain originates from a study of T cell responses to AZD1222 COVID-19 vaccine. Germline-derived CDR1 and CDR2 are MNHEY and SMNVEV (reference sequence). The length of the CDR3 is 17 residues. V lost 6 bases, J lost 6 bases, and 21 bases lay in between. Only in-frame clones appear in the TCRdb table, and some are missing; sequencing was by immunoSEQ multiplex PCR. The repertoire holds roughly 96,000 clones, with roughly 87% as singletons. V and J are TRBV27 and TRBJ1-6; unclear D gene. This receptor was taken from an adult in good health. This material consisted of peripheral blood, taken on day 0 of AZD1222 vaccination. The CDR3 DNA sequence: TGTGCCAGCAGCCCCAATCACGAGCTGCCGAGTAATTCACCCCTCCACTTT. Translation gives CASSPNHELPSNSPLHF.